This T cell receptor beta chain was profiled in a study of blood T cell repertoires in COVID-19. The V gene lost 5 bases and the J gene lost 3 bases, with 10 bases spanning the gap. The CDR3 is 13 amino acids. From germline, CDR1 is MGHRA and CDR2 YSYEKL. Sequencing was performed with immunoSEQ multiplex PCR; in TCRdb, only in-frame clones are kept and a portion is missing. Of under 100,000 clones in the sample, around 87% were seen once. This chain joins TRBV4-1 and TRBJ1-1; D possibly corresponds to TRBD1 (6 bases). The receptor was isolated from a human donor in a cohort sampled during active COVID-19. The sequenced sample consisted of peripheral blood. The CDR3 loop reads CASSSPGDTEAFF. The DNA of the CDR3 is TGCGCCAGCAGCTCCCCAGGGGACACTGAAGCTTTCTTT.